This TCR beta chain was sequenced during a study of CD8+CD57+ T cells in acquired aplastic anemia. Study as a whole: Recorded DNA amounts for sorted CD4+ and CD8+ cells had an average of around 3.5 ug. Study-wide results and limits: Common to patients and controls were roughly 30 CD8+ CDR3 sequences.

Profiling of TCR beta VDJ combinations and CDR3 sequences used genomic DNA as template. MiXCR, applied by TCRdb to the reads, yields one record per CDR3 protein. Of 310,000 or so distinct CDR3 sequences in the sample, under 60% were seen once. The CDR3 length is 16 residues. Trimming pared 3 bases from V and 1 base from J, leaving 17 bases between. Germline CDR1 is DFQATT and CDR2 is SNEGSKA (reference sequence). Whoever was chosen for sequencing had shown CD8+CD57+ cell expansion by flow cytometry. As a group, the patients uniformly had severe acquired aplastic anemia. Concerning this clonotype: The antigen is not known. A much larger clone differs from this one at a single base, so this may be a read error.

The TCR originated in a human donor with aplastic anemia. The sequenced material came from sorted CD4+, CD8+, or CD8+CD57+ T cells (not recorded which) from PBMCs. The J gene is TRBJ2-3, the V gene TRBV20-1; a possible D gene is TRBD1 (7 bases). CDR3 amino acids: CSASPPSRGGTDTQYF. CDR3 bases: TGCAGTGCTAGCCCCCCTAGCAGGGGGGGCACAGATACGCAGTATTTT.